This T cell receptor beta chain was found in a study of blood T cell repertoires in COVID-19. Study-wide background: Italy, Spain and the United States were the sources of the convalescent and acute COVID-19 samples.

Germline V CDR1 and CDR2: LNHDA, SQIVND (reference sequence). After removal of 6 bases from V and 7 bases from J, the junction contained 7 bases not matched to a gene. CDR3 size: 14 residues. Symptom resolution, clearance, or two negative PCRs marked donors in Cohort 3 as recovered. Authors' data handling: Amplifying reference gene primers gave estimates of nucleated cell counts. Assay used: immunoSEQ multiplex PCR; TCRdb lists only in-frame clones, some missing. V and J calls and clone size come straight from that table; D and trimming were deduced from the DNA. The data show roughly 250,000 clones, 75% to 90% seen once. This clone was detected only a few times.

This clonotype was sampled from a woman aged 18 to 35 who had recovered from COVID-19. Sequenced sample: PBMCs or T cells enriched from blood (not recorded which). The chain combines TRBV19 with TRBJ1-5, with 9 bases fitting TRBD1. For the CDR3, the DNA is TGTGCCAGTAGCAAGGACAGGGGATGGCAGCCCCAGCATTTT. Encoded protein: CASSKDRGWQPQHF.